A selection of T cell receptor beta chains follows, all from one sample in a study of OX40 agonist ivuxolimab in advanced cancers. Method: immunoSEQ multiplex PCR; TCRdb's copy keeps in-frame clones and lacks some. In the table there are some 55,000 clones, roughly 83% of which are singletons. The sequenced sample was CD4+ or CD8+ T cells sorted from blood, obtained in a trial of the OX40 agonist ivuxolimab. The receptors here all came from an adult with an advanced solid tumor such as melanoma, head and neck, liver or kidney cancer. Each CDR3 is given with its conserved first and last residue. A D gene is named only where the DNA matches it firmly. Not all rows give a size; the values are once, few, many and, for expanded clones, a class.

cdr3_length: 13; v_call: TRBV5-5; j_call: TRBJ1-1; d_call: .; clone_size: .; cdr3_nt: TGTGCCAGCATGAGATTGGGGGACACTGAAGCTTTCTTT; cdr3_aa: CASMRLGDTEAFF
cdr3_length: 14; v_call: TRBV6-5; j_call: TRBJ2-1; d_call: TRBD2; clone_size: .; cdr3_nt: TGTGCCGCCGAGGGGAGGACTAGCGGGAATGAGCAGTTCTTC; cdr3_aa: CAAEGRTSGNEQFF
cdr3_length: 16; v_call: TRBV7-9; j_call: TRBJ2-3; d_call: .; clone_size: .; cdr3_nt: TGTGCCAGCAGCCCCCGCGGGCAGCGGTCCACAGATACGCAGTATTTT; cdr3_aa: CASSPRGQRSTDTQYF
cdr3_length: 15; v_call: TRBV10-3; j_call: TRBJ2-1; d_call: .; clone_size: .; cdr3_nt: TGTGCCATCAGTGAACCCTCCGGGGGCAGCAATGAGCAGTTCTTC; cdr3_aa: CAISEPSGGSNEQFF
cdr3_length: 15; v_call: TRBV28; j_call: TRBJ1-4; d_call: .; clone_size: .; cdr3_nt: TGTGCCAGCAGTGGGGGCAGTGCAACTAATGAAAAACTGTTTTTT; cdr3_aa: CASSGGSATNEKLFF
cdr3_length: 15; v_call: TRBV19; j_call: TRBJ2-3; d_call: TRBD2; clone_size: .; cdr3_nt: TGTGCCAGTAGTATTACTGCGGGAGGATCAGATACGCAGTATTTT; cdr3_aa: CASSITAGGSDTQYF
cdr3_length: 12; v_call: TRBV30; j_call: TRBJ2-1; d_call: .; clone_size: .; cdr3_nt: TGTGCCGTAGATGTGGGACGAGGGGAGAAGTTCTTC; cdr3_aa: CAVDVGRGEKFF
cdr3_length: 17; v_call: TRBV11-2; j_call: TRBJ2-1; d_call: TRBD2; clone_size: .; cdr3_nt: TGTGCCAGCAGCTTAGTCCCAGCGGGATACTCCTACAATGAGCAGTTCTTC; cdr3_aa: CASSLVPAGYSYNEQFF
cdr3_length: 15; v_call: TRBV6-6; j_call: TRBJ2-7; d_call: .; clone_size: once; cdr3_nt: TGTGCCAGCAGTTACCTCACAGTAGGATTGAGCGAGCAGTACTTC; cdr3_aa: CASSYLTVGLSEQYF
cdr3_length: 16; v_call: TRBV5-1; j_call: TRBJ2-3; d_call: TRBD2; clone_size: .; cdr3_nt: TGCGCCAGCAGCCTGATTAGCGGGGCTAGCACAGATACGCAGTATTTT; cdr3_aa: CASSLISGASTDTQYF
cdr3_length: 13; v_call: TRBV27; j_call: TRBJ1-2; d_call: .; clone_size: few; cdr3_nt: TGTGCCAGCAGTCCGCAGGGGAGTTGGGGCTACACCTTC; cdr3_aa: CASSPQGSWGYTF
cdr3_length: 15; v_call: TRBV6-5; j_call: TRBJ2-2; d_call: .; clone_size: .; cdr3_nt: TGTGCCAGCAGTTCCGGACAGATGAACACCGGGGAGCTGTTTTTT; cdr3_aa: CASSSGQMNTGELFF
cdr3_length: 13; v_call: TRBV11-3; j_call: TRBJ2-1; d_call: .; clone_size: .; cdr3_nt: TGTGCCAGCAGCTTATCCCTCTACAATGAGCAGTTCTTC; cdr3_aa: CASSLSLYNEQFF
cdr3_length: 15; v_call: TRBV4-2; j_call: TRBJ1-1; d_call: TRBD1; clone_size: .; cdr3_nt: TGTGCCAGCAGCCAAGTTGACAGGGGGCGCGTAAAAGCTTTCTTT; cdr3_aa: CASSQVDRGRVKAFF
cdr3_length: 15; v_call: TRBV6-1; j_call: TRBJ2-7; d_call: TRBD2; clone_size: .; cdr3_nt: TGTGCCAGCAGTGAAGTGTTCGGGACTAGCCACGAGCAGTACTTC; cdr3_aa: CASSEVFGTSHEQYF
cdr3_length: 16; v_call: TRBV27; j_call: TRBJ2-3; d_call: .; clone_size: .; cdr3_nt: TGTGCCAGCAGCCCGGTGGATAGCGGACGTCCAGATACGCAGTATTTT; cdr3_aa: CASSPVDSGRPDTQYF
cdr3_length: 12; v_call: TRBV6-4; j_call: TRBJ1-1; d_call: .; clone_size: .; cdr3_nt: TGTGCCAGCAGCCGCGGATGGGGTGAAGCTTTCTTT; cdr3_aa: CASSRGWGEAFF
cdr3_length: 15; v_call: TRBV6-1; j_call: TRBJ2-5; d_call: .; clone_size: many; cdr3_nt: TGTGCCAGCAGTGAAGCCACGGACAGCGGATGGACCCAGTACTTC; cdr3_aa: CASSEATDSGWTQYF
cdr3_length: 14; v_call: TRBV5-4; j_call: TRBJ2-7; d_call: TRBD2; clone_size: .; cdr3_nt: TGTGCCAGCAGCCCCCGGGGGGGACTCTACGAGCAGTACTTC; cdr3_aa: CASSPRGGLYEQYF
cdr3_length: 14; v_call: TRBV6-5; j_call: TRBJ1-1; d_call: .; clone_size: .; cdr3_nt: TGTGCCAGCAGTTACAGAGTTGACGGCACTGAAGCTTTCTTT; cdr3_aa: CASSYRVDGTEAFF
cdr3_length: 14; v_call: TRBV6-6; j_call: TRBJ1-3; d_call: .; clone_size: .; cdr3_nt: TGTGCCAGCAGTTACTCGATAGACGGAAACACCATATATTTT; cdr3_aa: CASSYSIDGNTIYF
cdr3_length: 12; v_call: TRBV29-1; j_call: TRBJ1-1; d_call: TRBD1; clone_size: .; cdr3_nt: TGCAGCGTTGTTCAACAGGGGAGCAGAGCTTTCTTT; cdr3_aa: CSVVQQGSRAFF
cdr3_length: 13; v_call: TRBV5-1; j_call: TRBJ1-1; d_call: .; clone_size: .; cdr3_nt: TGCGCCAGCAGTCCCGGGACAATTACTGAAGCTTTCTTT; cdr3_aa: CASSPGTITEAFF
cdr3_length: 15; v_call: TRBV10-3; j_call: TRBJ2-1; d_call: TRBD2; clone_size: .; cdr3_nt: TGTGCCACTTGTCCGGGACTAGCGGGAAGAAATGAGCAGTTCTTC; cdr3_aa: CATCPGLAGRNEQFF
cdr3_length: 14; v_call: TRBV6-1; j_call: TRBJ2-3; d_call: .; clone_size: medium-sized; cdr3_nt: TGTGCCAGCAGGACACCCCTCGGGACAGATACGCAGTATTTT; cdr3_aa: CASRTPLGTDTQYF